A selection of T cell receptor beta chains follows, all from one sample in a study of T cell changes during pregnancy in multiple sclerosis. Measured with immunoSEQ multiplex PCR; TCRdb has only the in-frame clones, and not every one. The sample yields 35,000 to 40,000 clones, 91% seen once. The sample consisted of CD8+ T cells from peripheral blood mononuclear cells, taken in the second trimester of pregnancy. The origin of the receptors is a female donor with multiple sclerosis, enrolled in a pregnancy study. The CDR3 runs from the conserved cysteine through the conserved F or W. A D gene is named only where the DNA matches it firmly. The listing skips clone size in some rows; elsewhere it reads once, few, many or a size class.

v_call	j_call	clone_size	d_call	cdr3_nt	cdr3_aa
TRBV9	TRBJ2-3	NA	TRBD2	TGTGCCAGCAGCGTAGCGGGGGGGTCCCATACGCAGTATTTT	CASSVAGGSHTQYF
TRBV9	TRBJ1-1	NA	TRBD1	TGTGCCAGCAGCGTGGGACAGGGAGGCACTGAAGCTTTCTTT	CASSVGQGGTEAFF
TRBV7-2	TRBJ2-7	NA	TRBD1	TGTGCCAGCAGCTTCCTCTCTCCGGGACAGGGGGCATACGAGCAGTACTTC	CASSFLSPGQGAYEQYF
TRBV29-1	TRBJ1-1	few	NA	TGCAGCGCCCGGGGGGGGAAGAACGCTGAAGCTTTCTTT	CSARGGKNAEAFF
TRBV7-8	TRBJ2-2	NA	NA	TGTGCCAGCAGCTTACAGGGACTCGGGGAGCTGTTTTTT	CASSLQGLGELFF
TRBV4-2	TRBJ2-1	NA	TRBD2	TGTGCCAGCAGCCAAGCTGGGGCTAGCGGAGAGCAGTTCTTC	CASSQAGASGEQFF
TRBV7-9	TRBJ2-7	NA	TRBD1	TGTGCCAGCAGCTTGGACAGGGGCTTCTACGAGCAGTACTTC	CASSLDRGFYEQYF
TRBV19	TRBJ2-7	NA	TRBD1	TGTGCCAGTAGGTACTCGACAGGGGGCAACTACGAGCAGTACTTC	CASRYSTGGNYEQYF
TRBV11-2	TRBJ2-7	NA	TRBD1	TGTGCCAGCAGCTGGACAGGGGAAGGGCTCTACGAGCAGTACTTC	CASSWTGEGLYEQYF
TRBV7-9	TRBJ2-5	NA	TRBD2	TGTGCCAGCAGCTCGAAGAGACTAGCGGGGAAAGAGACCCAGTACTTC	CASSSKRLAGKETQYF
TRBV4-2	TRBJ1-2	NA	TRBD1	TGTGCCAGCTCCCCATCCTCGGGGGACAGGGCAAGTGGCTACACCTTC	CASSPSSGDRASGYTF
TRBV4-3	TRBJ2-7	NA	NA	TGCGCCAGCAGCCACGGGGTGACCTCCTACGAGCAGTACTTC	CASSHGVTSYEQYF
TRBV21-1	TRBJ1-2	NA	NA	TGTGCCAGCAGCAGAAGAGGGGGTAAGGCCGAGCAACATAACTATGGCTACACCTTC	CASSRRGGKAEQHNYGYTF
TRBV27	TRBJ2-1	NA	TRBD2	TGTGCCAGCAGTGCCAAGCTAGCGGGAGATGAGCAGTTCTTC	CASSAKLAGDEQFF
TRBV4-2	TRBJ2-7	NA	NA	TGTGCCAGCAGCCAGGACTATCCTCCTTACGAGCAGTACTTC	CASSQDYPPYEQYF
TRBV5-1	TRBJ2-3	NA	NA	TGCGCCAGCAGCCCCCTACGAGGCCGTTTGGATACGCAGTATTTT	CASSPLRGRLDTQYF
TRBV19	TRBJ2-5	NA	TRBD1	TGTGCCAGTAGTATGATGACAGGGGCCGTGGAGACCCAGTACTTC	CASSMMTGAVETQYF
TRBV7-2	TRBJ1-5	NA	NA	TGTGCCAGCAGCTTAGGACTCGATCAGCCCCAGCATTTT	CASSLGLDQPQHF
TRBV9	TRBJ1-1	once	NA	TGTGCCAGCAGCGTCACCGGAGTTGAAGCTTTCTTT	CASSVTGVEAFF
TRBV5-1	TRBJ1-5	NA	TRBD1	TGCGCCAGCAGCTGGGGGACAGCCAGCAATCAGCCCCAGCATTTT	CASSWGTASNQPQHF
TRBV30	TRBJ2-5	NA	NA	TGTGCCTGGAGGGCAGGAAAAGAGACCCAGTACTTC	CAWRAGKETQYF
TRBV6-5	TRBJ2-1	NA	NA	TGTGCCAGCGGCCCATCGAATGAGCAGTTCTTC	CASGPSNEQFF
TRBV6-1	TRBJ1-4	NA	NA	TGTGCCAGCAGTTCCCTTGGAGACGAAAAACTGTTTTTT	CASSSLGDEKLFF
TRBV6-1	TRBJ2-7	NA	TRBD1	TGTGCCAGCAGTGAAGCGATCAGCGGGACAGGGGGTTACGAGCAGTACTTC	CASSEAISGTGGYEQYF
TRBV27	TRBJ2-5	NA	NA	TGTGCCAGCAGTCCATTAGACGGACAGATCTATAGGACCCAGTACTTC	CASSPLDGQIYRTQYF
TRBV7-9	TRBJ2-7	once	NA	TGTGCCAGCAGCAGACCCCGGGACGGAGGGGAGCAGTACTTC	CASSRPRDGGEQYF
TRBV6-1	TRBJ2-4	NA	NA	TGTGCCAGCAGGGGACACCTAGCCAAAAACATTCAGTACTTC	CASRGHLAKNIQYF
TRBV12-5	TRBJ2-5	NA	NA	TGTGCTAGTGGTTTCATATTAAGGGGACACACCCAAGAGACCCAGTACTTC	CASGFILRGHTQETQYF